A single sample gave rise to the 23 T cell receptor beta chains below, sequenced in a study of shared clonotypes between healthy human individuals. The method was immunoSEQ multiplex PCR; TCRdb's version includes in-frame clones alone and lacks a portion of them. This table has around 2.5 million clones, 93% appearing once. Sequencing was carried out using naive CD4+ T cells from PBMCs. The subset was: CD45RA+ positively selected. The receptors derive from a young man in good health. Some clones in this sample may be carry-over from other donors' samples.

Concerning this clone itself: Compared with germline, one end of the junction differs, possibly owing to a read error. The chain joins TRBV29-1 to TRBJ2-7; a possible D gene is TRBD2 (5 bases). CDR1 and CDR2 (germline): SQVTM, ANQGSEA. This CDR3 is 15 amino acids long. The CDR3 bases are TGCAGCGTGGCCCCCCGTAGCGATCCATCCTACGAGCAGTGCTTC. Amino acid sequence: CSVAPRSDPSYEQCF.

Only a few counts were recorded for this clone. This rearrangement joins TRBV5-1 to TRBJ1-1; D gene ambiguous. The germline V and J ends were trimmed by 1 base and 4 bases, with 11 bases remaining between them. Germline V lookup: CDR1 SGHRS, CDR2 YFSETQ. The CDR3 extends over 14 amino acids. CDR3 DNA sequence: TGCGCCAGCAGCTTGACCTTTGGTTTCACTGAAGCTTTCTTT. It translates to CASSLTFGFTEAFF. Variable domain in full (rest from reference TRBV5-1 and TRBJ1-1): KAGVTQTPRYLIKTRGQQVTLSCSPISGHRSVSWYQQTPGQGLQFLFEYFSETQRNKGNFPGRFSGRQFSNSRSEMNVSTLELGDSALYLCASSLTFGFTEAFFGQGTRLTVV.

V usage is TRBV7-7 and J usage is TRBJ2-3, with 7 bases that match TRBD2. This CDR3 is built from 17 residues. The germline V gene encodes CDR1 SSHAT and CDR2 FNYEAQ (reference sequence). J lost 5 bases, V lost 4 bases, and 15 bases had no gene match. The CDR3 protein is CASSSGLTGGSGDTQYF. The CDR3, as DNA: TGTGCCAGCAGCTCGGGCCTAACGGGAGGTTCAGGAGATACGCAGTATTTT.

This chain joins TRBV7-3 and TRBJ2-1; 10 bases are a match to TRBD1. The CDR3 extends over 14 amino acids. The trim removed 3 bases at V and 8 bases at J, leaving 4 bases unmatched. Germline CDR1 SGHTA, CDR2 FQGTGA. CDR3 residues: CASSFGTGADEQFF. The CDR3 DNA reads TGTGCCAGCAGCTTCGGGACAGGGGCCGATGAGCAGTTCTTC.

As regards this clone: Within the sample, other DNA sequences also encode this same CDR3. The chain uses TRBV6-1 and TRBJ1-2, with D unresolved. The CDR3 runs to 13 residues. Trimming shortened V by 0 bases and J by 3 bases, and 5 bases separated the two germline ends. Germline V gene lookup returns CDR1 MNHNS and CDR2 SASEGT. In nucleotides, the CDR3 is TGTGCCAGCAGTGAAGCCGGGGACTATGGCTACACCTTC. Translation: CASSEAGDYGYTF.

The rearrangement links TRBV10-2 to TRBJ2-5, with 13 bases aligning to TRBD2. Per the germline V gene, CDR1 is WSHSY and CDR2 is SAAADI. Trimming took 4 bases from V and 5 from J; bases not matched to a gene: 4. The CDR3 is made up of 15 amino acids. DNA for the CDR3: TGCGCCAGCAGTGGGACTAGCGGGAGATGGGAGACCCAGTACTTC. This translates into CASSGTSGRWETQYF.

The CDR3 region is CASSLKLGLLGELFF. The DNA for the CDR3 is TGTGCCAGCAGCTTAAAACTAGGTTTACTCGGGGAGCTGTTTTTT. The rearrangement links TRBV7-9 to TRBJ2-2; a possible D gene is TRBD2 (5 bases). CDR3 length: 15 amino acids. V was trimmed by 2 bases and J by 7 bases, leaving 14 bases between them. Per the germline V gene, CDR1 is SEHNR and CDR2 is FQNEAQ (reference sequence).

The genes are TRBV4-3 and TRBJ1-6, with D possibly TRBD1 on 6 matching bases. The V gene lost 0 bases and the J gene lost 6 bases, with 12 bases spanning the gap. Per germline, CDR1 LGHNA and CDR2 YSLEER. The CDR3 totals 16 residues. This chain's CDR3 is CASSQDRGSRNSPLHF. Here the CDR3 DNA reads TGCGCCAGCAGCCAAGACAGGGGCTCCCGTAATTCACCCCTCCACTTT.

DNA of the CDR3: TGCAGCGTTGATGGGACTAGCGGTCCCTCAGATACGCAGTATTTT. It yields the protein CSVDGTSGPSDTQYF. The chain joins TRBV29-1 to TRBJ2-3; 11 nucleotides line up with TRBD2. In germline, CDR1 is SQVTM, CDR2 ANQGSEA. The CDR3 covers 15 residues. Germline trimming cut 3 bases from V and 4 bases from J; bases unmatched to any gene: 6.

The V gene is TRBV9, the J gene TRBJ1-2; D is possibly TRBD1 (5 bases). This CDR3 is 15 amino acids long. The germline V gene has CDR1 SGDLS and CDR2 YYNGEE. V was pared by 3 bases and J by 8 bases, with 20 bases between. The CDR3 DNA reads TGTGCCAGCAGCGAAGGGCCGGGCAGGGCAAGGGGCTACACCTTC. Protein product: CASSEGPGRARGYTF.

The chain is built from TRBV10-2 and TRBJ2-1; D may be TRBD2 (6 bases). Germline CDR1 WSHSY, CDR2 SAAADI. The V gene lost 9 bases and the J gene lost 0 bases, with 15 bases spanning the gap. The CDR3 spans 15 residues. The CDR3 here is CASSPSAPSYNEQFF. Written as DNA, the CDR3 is TGCGCCAGTTCTCCTAGCGCCCCCTCCTACAATGAGCAGTTCTTC.

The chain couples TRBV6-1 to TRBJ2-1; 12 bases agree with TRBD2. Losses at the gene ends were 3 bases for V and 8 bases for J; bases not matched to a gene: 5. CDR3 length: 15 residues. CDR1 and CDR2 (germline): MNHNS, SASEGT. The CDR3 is CASSDLAGGIYEQFF. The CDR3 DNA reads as TGTGCCAGCAGTGACCTAGCGGGAGGGATATATGAGCAGTTCTTC.

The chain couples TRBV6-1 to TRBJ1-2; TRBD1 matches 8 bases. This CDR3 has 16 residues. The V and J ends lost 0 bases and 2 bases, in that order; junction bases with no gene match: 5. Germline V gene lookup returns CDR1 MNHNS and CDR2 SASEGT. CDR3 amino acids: CASSEAQDRANYGYTF. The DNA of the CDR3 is TGTGCCAGCAGTGAAGCGCAGGACAGGGCAAACTATGGCTACACCTTC.

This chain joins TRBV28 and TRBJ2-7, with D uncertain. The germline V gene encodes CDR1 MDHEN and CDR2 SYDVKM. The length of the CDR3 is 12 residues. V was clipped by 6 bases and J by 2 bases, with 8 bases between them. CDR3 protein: CASRKPTYEQYF. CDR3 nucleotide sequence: TGTGCCAGCAGAAAGCCCACCTACGAGCAGTACTTC.

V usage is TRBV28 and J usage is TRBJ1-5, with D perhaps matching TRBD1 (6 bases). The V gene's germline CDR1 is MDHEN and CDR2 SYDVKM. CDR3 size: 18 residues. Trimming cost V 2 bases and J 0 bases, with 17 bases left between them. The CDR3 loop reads CASSLPPGGGYSNQPQHF. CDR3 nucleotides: TGTGCCAGCAGTTTACCCCCGGGAGGGGGTTATAGCAATCAGCCCCAGCATTTT. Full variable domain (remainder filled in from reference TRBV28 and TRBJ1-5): DVKVTQSSRYLVKRTGEKVFLECVQDMDHENMFWYRQDPGLGLRLIYFSYDVKMKEKGDIPEGYSVSREKKERFSLILESASTNQTSMYLCASSLPPGGGYSNQPQHFGDGTRLSIL.

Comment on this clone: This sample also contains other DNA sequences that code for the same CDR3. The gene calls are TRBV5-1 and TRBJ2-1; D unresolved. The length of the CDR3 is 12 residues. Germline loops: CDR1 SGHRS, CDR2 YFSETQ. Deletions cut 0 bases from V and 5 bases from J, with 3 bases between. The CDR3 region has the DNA TGCGCCAGCAGCTTGGGCCACAATGAGCAGTTCTTC. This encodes CASSLGHNEQFF. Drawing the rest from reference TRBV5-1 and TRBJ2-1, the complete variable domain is KAGVTQTPRYLIKTRGQQVTLSCSPISGHRSVSWYQQTPGQGLQFLFEYFSETQRNKGNFPGRFSGRQFSNSRSEMNVSTLELGDSALYLCASSLGHNEQFFGPGTRLTVL.

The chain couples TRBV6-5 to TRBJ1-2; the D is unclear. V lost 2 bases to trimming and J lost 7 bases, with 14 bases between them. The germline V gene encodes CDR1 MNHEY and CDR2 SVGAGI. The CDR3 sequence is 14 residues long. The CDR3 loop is CASSYNPRRGGYTF. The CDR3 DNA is TGTGCCAGCAGTTACAATCCAAGACGTGGTGGCTACACCTTC.

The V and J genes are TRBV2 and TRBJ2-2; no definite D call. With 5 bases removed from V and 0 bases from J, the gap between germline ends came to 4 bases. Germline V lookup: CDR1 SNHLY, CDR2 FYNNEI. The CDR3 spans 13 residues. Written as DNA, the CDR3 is TGTGCCAGCAGTTATTCGAACACCGGGGAGCTGTTTTTT. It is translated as CASSYSNTGELFF.

DNA of the CDR3: TGTGCCAGCAGTGGGACGGGTGCTAACTATGGCTACACCTTC. It codes for CASSGTGANYGYTF. This rearrangement joins TRBV2 to TRBJ1-2; the D is unclear. Germline V gene lookup returns CDR1 SNHLY and CDR2 FYNNEI. This CDR3 is 14 amino acids long. V lost 4 bases to trimming and J lost 0 bases, with 9 bases between them.

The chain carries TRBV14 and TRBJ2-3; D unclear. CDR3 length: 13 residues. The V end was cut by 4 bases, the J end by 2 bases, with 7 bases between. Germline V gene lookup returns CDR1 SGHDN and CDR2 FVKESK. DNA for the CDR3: TGTGCCAGCAGCCGACTTTTCACAGATACGCAGTATTTT. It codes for CASSRLFTDTQYF.

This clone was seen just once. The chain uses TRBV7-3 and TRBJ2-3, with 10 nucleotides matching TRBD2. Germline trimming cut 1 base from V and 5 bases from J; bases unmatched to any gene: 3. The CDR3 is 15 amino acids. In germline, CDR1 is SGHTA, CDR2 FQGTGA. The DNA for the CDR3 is TGTGCCAGCAGCTTAAATAGCGGGAGGAAAGATACGCAGTATTTT. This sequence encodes CASSLNSGRKDTQYF.

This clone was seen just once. The CDR3 nucleotides read TGTGCCAGCAGCTCAGGACTAGCGGGTTTTAGCACAGATACGCAGTATTTT. Amino acids: CASSSGLAGFSTDTQYF. The chain uses TRBV7-3 and TRBJ2-3; 11 bases agree with TRBD2. CDR1 and CDR2 from the germline V gene are SGHTA and FQGTGA. The CDR3 is 17 amino acids. V lost 4 bases to trimming and J lost 0 bases; unmatched junction nucleotides: 6. Full variable domain (missing parts from reference TRBV7-3 and TRBJ2-3): GAGVSQTPSNKVTEKGKYVELRCDPISGHTALYWYRQSLGQGPEFLIYFQGTGAADDSGLPNDRFFAVRPEGSVSTLKIQRTERGDSAVYLCASSSGLAGFSTDTQYFGPGTRLTVL.

This CDR3 is CASSVGGGLAYEQYF. CDR3 coding DNA: TGTGCCAGCAGCGTAGGAGGCGGACTTGCCTACGAGCAGTACTTC. The chain is built from TRBV9 and TRBJ2-7; a weak D match, TRBD2 (5 bases). Germline CDR1 and CDR2: SGDLS and YYNGEE. The ends were cut back, 0 bases at V and 2 bases at J, with 12 bases in the middle. The CDR3 runs to 15 residues.